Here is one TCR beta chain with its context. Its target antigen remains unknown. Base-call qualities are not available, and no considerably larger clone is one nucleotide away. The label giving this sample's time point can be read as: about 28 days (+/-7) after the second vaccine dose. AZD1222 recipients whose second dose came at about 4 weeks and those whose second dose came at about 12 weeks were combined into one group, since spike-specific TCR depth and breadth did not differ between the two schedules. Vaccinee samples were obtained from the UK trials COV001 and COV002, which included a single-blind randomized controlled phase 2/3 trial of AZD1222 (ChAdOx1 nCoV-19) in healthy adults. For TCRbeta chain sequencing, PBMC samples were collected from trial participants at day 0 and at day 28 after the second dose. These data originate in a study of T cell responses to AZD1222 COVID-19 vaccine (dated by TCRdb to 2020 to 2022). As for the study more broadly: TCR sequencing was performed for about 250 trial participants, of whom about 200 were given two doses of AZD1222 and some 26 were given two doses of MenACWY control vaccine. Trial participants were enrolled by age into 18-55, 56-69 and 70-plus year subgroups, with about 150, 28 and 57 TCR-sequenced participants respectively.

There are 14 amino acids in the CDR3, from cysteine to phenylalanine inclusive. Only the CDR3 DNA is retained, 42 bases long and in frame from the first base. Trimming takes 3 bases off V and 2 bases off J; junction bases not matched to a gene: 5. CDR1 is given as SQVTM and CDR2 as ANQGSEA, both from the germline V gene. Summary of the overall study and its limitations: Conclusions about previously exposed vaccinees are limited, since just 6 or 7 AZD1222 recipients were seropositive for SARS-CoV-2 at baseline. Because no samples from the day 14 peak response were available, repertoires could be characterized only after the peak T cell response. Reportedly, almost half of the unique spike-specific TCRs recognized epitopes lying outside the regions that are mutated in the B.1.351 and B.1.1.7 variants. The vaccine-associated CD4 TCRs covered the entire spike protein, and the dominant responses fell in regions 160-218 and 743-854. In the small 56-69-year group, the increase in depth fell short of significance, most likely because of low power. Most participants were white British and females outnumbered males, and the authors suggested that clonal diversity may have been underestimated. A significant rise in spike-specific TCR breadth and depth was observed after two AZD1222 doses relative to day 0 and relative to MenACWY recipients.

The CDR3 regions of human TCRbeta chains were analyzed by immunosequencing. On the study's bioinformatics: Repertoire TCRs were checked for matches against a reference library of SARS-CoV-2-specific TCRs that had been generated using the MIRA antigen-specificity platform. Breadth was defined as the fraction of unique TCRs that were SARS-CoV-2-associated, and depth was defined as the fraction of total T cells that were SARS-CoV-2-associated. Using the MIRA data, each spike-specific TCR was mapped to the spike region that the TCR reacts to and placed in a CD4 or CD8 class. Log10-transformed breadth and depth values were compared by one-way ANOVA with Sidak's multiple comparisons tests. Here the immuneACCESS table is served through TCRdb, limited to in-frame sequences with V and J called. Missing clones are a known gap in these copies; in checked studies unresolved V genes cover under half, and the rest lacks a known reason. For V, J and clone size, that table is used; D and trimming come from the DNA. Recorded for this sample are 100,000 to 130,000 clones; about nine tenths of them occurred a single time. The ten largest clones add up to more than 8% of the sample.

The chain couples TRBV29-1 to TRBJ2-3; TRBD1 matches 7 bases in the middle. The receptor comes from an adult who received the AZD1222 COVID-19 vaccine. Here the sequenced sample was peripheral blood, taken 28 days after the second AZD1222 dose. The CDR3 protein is CSVDKGTVTDTQYF. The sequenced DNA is TGCAGCGTTGATAAGGGGACAGTCACAGATACGCAGTATTTT.